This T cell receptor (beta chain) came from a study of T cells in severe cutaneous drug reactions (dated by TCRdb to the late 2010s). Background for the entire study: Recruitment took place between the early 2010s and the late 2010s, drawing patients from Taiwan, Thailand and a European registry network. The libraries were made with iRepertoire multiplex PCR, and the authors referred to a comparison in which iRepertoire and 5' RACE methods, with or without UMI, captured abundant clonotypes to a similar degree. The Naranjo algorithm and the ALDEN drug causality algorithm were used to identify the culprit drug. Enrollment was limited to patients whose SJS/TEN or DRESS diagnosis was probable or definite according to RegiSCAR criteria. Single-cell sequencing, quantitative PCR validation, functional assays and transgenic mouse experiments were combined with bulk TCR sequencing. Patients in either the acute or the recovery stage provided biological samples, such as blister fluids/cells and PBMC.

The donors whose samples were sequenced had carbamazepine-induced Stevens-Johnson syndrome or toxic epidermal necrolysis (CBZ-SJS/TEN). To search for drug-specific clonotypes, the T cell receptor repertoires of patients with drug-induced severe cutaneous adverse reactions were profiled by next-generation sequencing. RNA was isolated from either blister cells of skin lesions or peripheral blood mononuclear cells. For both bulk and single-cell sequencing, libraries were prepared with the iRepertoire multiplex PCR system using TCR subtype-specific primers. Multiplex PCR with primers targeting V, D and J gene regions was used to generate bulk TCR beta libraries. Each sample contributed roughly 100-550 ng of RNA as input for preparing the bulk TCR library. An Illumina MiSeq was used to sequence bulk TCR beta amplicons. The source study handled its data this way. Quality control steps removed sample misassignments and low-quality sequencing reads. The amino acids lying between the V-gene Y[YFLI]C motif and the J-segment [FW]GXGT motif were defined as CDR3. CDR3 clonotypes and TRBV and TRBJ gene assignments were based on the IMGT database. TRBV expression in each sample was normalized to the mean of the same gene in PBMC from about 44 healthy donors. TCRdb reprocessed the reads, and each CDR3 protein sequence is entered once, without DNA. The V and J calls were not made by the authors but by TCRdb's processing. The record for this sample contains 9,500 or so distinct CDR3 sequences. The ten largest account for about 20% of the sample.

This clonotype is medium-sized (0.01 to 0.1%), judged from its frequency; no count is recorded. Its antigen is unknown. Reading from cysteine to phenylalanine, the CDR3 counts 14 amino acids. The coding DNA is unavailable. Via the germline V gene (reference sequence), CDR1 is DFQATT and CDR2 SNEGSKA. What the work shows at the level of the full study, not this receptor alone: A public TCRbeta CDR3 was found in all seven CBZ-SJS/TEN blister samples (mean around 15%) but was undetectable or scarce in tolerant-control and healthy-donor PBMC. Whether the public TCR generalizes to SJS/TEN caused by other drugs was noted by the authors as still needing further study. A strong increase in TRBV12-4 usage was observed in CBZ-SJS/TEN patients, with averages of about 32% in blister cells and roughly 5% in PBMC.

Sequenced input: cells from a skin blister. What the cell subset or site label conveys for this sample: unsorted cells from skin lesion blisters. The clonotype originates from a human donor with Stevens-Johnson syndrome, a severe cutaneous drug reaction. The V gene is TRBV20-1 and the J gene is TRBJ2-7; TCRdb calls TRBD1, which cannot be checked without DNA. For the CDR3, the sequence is CSAPRRGESYEQYF.